These 10 T cell receptor beta chains originate from one sample sequenced in a study of T-cell memory formation after mild COVID-19. From the 5' RACE reads, TCRdb called clonotypes with MiXCR, one entry per CDR3 protein. The sample gives a few hundred thousand distinct CDR3 sequences, approximately 27% of which show up once; approximately 13% is in the top ten. The sequencing input was PBMCs or a T cell subset sorted from them (not recorded which). Every receptor here comes from an adult woman who had mild COVID-19 (a few samples of this study predate the infection). Cell type and time point are not known.

In its sample, this clonotype was seen a few times. V and J are TRBV7-9 and TRBJ2-5; 8 bases map to TRBD2. The J segment lost 4 bases and the V segment lost 7 bases, leaving 8 bases of the junction unmatched. Germline loops: CDR1 SEHNR, CDR2 FQNEAQ (reference sequence). The CDR3 covers 14 residues. The CDR3 loop reads CASIGAGGRETQYF. The CDR3 nucleotides read TGTGCCAGCATCGGGGCGGGGGGCCGAGAGACCCAGTACTTC.

This clonotype occurred a few times. The V gene is TRBV7-2, the J gene TRBJ1-2; 7 nucleotides agree with TRBD1. V trimming: 5 bases; J trimming: 0 bases; junction bases outside the gene matches: 9. Germline loops: CDR1 SGHTA, CDR2 FQGNSA. The CDR3 runs 16 residues. The CDR3 DNA is TGTGCCAGCAGCGCACAACAGGGGCTTACTAACTATGGCTACACCTTC. Its translation: CASSAQQGLTNYGYTF.

The chain recombines TRBV5-1 with TRBJ2-1, with D perhaps TRBD2 (5 bases). V lost 0 bases and J lost 3, with 10 bases in between. CDR1 and CDR2 (germline): SGHRS, YFSETQ. The CDR3 contains 15 residues. This chain's CDR3 is CASSLAAAGYNEQFF. The DNA of the CDR3 is TGCGCCAGCAGCTTGGCGGCGGCGGGCTACAATGAGCAGTTCTTC.

This chain links TRBV7-9 with TRBJ1-5; 9 bases align to TRBD1. V trimming: 1 base; J trimming: 5 bases; junction bases outside the gene matches: 6. Germline-derived CDR1 and CDR2 are SEHNR and FQNEAQ (reference sequence). This CDR3 region has 16 residues. The CDR3 DNA reads TGTGCCAGCAGCTTAGATCGGACAGGGGCGGATCAGCCCCAGCATTTT. Amino acids: CASSLDRTGADQPQHF.

V usage is TRBV2 and J usage is TRBJ2-1, with 8 bases fitting TRBD1. Germline loops: CDR1 SNHLY, CDR2 FYNNEI. CDR3 length: 14 residues. V trimming: 0 bases; J trimming: 9 bases; junction bases outside the gene matches: 4. The DNA of the CDR3 is TGTGCCAGCAGTGAAGCCAGGACAGGGATTGAGCAGTTCTTC. This encodes CASSEARTGIEQFF.

The chain combines TRBV12-3 or TRBV12-4 with TRBJ1-2, with D possibly TRBD1 on 5 matching bases. The CDR3 contains 15 residues. Trimming cost V 5 bases and J 2 bases, with 15 bases left between them. The CDR3 is CASSLPGGENYGYTF. Written as DNA, the CDR3 is TGTGCCAGCAGTCTTCCGGGGGGAGAGAACTATGGCTACACCTTC.

The chain couples TRBV19 to TRBJ2-1, with a tentative D call TRBD1 (5 bases). The CDR3 has 15 amino acids. Trimming took off 5 bases at V and 3 bases at J, with 14 bases between the two ends. The V gene's germline CDR1 is LNHDA and CDR2 SQIVND (reference sequence). This CDR3 is CASSSARDYYNEQFF. As DNA, the CDR3 is TGTGCCAGTAGTTCTGCCAGGGATTACTACAATGAGCAGTTCTTC. Full variable domain (missing parts from reference TRBV19 and TRBJ2-1): DGGITQSPKYLFRKEGQNVTLSCEQNLNHDAMYWYRQDPGQGLRLIYYSQIVNDFQKGDIAEGYSVSREKKESFPLTVTSAQKNPTAFYLCASSSARDYYNEQFFGPGTRLTVL.

This clonotype was seen a handful of times. The genes are TRBV5-5 and TRBJ2-6, with D perhaps matching TRBD1 (6 bases). Trimming shortened V by 4 bases and J by 0 bases, and 14 bases separated the two germline ends. CDR1 is SGHKS, CDR2 YYEKEE, per germline (reference sequence). CDR3 length: 17 amino acids. CDR3 DNA: TGTGCCAGCAGCCCGCAGGTGGGGGCCTCTGGGGCCAACGTCCTGACTTTC. Amino acids: CASSPQVGASGANVLTF.

The V and J genes are TRBV6-1 and TRBJ1-5; D remains ambiguous. Germline V gives CDR1 MNHNS, CDR2 SASEGT. CDR3 size: 12 residues. Trimming took 3 bases from V and 0 from J, leaving 0 bases between them. The CDR3 sequence is CASSDSNQPQHF. The CDR3 DNA reads TGTGCCAGCAGTGATAGCAATCAGCCCCAGCATTTT.

The CDR3 protein is CASSQEVTENGNRADTQYF. For the CDR3, the DNA is TGCGCCAGCAGCCAAGAGGTGACCGAGAACGGGAATCGGGCAGATACGCAGTATTTT. This rearrangement joins TRBV4-3 to TRBJ2-3, with D possibly TRBD2 on 5 matching bases. The CDR3 loop spans 19 amino acids. The V end was cut by 0 bases, the J end by 4 bases, with 23 bases between. CDR1 LGHNA and CDR2 YSLEER come from the germline V gene.